This TCR beta chain was sequenced in a study of technical replicates of blood from a few donors. In this sample, this clone turned up once. V shed 5 bases and J 4 bases; nucleotides not matched to a gene: 11. Germline values: CDR1 SGHTA, CDR2 FQGTGA. The CDR3 is 16 amino acids. Data came from immunoSEQ multiplex PCR; TCRdb stores just in-frame clones and leaves some out. Among tens of thousands of clones listed, around 94% were seen once. Sequencing was done on a sample of T cells isolated from PBMCs. This receptor was obtained from a human donor in good health. The gene calls are TRBV7-3 and TRBJ2-1; 7 nucleotides agree with TRBD2. The chain's CDR3 is CASSTGLVGKYNEQFF. CDR3 in DNA: TGTGCCAGCAGCACCGGACTAGTGGGGAAGTACAATGAGCAGTTCTTC.